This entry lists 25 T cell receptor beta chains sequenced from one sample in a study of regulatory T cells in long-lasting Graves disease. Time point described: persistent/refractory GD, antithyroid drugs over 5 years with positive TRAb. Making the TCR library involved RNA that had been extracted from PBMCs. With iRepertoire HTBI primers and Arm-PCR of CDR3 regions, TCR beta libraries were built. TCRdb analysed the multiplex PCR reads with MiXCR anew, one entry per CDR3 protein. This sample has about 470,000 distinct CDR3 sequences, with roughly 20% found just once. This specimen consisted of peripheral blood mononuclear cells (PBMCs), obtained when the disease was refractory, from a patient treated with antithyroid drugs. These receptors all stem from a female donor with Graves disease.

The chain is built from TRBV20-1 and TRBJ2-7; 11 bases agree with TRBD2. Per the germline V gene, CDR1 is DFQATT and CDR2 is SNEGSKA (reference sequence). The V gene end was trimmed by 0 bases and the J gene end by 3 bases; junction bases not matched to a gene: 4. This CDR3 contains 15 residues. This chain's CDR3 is CSARESGLAVYEQYF. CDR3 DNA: TGCAGTGCTAGAGAATCGGGACTAGCGGTCTACGAGCAGTACTTC.

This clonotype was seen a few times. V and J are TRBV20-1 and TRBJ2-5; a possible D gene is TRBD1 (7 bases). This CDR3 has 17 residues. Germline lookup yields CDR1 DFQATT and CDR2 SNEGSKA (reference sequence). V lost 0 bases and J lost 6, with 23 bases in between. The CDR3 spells CSAREGGHRGGGKTQYF. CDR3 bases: TGCAGTGCTAGAGAGGGGGGCCACAGGGGCGGTGGGAAGACCCAGTACTTC.

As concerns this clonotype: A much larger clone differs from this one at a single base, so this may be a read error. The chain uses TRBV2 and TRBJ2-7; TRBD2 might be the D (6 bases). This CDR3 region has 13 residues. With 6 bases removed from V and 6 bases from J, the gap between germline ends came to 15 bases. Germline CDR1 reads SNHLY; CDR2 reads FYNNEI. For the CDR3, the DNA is TGTGCCAGCAGGCGGGACGAACCCTTCGAGCAGTACTTC. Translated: CASRRDEPFEQYF.

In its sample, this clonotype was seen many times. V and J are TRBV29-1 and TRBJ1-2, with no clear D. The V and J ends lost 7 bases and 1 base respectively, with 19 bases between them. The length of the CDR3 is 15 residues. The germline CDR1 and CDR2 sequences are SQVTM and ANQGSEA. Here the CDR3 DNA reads TGCAGCGCCGTCCGGACTGACGGATTTAACTATGGCTACACCTTC. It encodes CSAVRTDGFNYGYTF.

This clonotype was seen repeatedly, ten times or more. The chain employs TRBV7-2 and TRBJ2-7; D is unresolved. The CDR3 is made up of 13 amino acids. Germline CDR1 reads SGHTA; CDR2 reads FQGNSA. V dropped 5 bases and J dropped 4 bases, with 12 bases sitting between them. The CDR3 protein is CASSANPLYEQYF. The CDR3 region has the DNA TGTGCCAGCAGCGCTAATCCCCTTTACGAGCAGTACTTC.

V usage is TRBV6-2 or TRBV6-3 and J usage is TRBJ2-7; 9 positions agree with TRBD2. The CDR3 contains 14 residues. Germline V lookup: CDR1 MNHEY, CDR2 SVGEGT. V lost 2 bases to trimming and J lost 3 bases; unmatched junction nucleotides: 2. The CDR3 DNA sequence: TGTGCCAGCAGTTACCCTAGCGGGATCTACGAGCAGTACTTC. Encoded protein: CASSYPSGIYEQYF.

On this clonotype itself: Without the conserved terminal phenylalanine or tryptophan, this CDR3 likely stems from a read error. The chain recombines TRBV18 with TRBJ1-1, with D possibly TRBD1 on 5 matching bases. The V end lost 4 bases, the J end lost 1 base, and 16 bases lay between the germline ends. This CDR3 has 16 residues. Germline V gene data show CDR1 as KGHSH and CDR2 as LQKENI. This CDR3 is CASSLRDAGSNTEAFL. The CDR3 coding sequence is TGTGCCAGCTCACTCCGGGACGCAGGATCGAACACTGAAGCTTTCCTT.

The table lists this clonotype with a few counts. In DNA, the CDR3 is TGTGCCAGCAGCTTAACATCGGGACAGGGGAACACTGAAGCTTTCTTT. Residues: CASSLTSGQGNTEAFF. This rearrangement joins TRBV7-9 to TRBJ1-1; TRBD1 aligns across 9 bases. The CDR3 length is 16 residues. Germline V lookup: CDR1 SEHNR, CDR2 FQNEAQ (reference sequence). The trim removed 2 bases at V and 1 base at J, leaving 5 bases unmatched.

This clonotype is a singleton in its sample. The DNA of the CDR3 is TGTGCCAGCAGGGGAATCGGGTCTGAAGCTTTCTTT. This encodes CASRGIGSEAFF. This chain uses TRBV6-1 with TRBJ1-1; D uncertain. CDR1 is MNHNS, CDR2 SASEGT, per germline. V dropped 6 bases and J dropped 6 bases, with 11 bases sitting between them. This CDR3 is built from 12 residues.

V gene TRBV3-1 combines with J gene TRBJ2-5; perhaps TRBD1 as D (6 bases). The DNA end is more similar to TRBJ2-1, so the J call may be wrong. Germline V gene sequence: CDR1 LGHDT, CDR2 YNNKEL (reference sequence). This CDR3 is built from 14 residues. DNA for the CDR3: TGTGCCAGCAGCCAAACAGGGTCAGGCAATGAGCAGTTCTTC. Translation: CASSQTGSGNEQFF.

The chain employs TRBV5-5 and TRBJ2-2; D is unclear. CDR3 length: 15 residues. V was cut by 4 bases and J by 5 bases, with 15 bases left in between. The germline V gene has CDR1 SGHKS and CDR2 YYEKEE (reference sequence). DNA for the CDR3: TGTGCCAGCAGCGTGGATCCGGGCGGAACCGGGGAGCTGTTTTTT. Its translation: CASSVDPGGTGELFF. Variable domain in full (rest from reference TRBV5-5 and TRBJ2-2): DAGVTQSPTHLIKTRGQQVTLRCSPISGHKSVSWYQQVLGQGPQFIFQYYEKEERGRGNFPDRFSARQFPNYSSELNVNALLLGDSALYLCASSVDPGGTGELFFGEGSRLTVL.

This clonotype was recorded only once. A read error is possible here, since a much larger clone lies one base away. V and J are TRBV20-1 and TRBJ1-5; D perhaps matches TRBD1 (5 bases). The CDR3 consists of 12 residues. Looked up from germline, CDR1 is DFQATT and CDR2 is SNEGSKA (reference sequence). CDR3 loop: CNASAGNQPQHF. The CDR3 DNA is TGCAATGCTAGCGCAGGGAATCAGCCCCAGCATTTT.

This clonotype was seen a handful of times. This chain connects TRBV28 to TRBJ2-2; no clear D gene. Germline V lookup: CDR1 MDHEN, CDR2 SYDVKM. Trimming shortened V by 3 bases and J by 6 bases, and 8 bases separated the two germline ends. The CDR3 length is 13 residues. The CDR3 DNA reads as TGTGCCAGCAGTTTTTTGAGCCCCGGGGAGCTGTTTTTT. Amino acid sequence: CASSFLSPGELFF.

CDR3 nucleotides: TGTGCCAGCAGTATCGGGGGCGGGAACGTAGGCGAGCAGTACTTC. It is translated as CASSIGGGNVGEQYF. The chain employs TRBV7-9 and TRBJ2-7, with D possibly being TRBD1 or TRBD2 (6 bases each). Germline CDR1 is SEHNR and CDR2 is FQNEAQ (reference sequence). The V and J ends lost 6 bases and 6 bases respectively, with 21 bases between them. This CDR3 region has 15 residues.

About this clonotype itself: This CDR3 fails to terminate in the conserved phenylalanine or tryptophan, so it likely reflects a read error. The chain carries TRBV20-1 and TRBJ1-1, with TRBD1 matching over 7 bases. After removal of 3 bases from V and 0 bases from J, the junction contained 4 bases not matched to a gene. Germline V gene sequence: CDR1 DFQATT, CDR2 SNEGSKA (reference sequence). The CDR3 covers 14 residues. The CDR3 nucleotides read TGCAGTGCTAGGACAGGGACCATGAACACTGAAGCTTTCTCT. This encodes CSARTGTMNTEAFS.

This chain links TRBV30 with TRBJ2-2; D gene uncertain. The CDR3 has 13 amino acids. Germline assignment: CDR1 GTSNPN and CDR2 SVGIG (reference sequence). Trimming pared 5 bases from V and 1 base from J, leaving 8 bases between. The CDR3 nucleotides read TGTGCCTGGGGTATGGTGAACACCGGGGAGCTGTTTTTT. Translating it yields CAWGMVNTGELFF.

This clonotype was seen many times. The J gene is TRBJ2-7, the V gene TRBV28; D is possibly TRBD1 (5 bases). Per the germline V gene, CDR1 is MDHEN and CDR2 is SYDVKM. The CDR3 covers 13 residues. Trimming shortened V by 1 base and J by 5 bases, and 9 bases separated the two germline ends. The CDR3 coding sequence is TGTGCCAGCAGTTTATCAGGGATCCACGAGCAGTACTTC. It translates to CASSLSGIHEQYF.

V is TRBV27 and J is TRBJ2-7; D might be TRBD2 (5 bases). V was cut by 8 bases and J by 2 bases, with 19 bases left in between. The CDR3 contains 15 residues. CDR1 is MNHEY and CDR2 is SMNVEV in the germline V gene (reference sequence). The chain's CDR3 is CASSYAVGIPYEQYF. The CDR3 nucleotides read TGTGCCAGCTCATACGCGGTCGGGATCCCCTACGAGCAGTACTTC.

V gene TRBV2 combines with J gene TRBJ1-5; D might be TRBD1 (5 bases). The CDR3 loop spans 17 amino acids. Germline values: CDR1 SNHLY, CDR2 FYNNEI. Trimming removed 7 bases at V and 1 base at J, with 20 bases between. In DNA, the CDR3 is TGTGCCAGCAAGAGATGGGCCGGGGACGGGAGCAATCAGCCCCAGCATTTT. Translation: CASKRWAGDGSNQPQHF.

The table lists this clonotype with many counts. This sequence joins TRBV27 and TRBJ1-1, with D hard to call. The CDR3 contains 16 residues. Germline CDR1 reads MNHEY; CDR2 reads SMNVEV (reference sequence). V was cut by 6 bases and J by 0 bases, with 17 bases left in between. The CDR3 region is CASRSGWTSMNTEAFF. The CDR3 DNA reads TGTGCCAGCAGGTCAGGTTGGACCAGCATGAACACTGAAGCTTTCTTT.

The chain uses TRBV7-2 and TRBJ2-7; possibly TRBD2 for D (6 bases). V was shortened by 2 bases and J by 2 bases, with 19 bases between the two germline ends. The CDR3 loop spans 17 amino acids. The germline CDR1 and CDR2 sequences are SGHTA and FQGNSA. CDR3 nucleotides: TGTGCCAGCAGCTTACCCCGTTCAGGGACTTTAACCTACGAGCAGTACTTC. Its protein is CASSLPRSGTLTYEQYF.

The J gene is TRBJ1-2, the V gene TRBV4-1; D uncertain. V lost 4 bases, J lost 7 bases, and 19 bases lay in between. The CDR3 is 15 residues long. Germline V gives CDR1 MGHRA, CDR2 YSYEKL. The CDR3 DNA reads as TGCGCCAGCAGCCCTGCCGACCGACCGTTGACTGGCTACACCTTC. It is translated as CASSPADRPLTGYTF.

The CDR3 sequence is CASSVVEDNREQYF. The CDR3 nucleotides are TGTGCCAGCAGCGTAGTAGAGGACAACCGGGAGCAGTACTTC. The chain joins TRBV9 to TRBJ2-7; D is possibly TRBD1 (5 bases). V lost 0 bases to trimming and J lost 7 bases, with 14 bases between them. Germline V gene lookup returns CDR1 SGDLS and CDR2 YYNGEE. CDR3 size: 14 residues.

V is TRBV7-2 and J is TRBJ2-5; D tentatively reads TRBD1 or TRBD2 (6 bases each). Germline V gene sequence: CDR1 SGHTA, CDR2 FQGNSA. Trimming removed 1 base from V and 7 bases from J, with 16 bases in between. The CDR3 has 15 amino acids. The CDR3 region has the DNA TGTGCCAGCAGCTTAGTAGAGGGGGAGGCTAGGACCCAGTACTTC. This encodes CASSLVEGEARTQYF.

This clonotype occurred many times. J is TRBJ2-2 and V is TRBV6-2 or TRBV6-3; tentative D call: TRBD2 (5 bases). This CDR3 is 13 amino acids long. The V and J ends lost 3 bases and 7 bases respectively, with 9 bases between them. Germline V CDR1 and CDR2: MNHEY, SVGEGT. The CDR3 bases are TGTGCCAGCAGTTATTATGGAGGCGGGGAGCTGTTTTTT. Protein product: CASSYYGGGELFF.